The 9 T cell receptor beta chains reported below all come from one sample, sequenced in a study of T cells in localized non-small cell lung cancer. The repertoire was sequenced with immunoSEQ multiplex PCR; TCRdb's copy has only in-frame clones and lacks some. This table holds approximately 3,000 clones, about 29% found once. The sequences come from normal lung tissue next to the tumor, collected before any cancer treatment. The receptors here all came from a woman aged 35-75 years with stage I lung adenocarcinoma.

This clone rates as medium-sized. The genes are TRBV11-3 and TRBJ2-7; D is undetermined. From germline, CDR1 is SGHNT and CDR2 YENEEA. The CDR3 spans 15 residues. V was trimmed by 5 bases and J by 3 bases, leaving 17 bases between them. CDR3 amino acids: CASSPLFSRHYEQYF. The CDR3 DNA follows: TGTGCCAGCAGCCCGCTTTTTTCCCGCCACTACGAGCAGTACTTC.

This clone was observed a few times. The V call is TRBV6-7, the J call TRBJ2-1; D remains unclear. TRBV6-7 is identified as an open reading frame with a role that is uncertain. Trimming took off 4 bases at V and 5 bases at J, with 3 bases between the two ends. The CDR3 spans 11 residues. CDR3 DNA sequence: TGTGCCAGCAGTTCACACAATGAGCAGTTCTTC. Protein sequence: CASSSHNEQFF.

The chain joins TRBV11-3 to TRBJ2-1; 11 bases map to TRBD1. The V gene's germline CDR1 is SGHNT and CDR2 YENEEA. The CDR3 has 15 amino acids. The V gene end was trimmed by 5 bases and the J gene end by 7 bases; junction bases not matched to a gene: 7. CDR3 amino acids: CASSPTGQGENEQFF. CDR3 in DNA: TGTGCCAGCAGCCCTACGGGACAGGGGGAAAATGAGCAGTTCTTC.

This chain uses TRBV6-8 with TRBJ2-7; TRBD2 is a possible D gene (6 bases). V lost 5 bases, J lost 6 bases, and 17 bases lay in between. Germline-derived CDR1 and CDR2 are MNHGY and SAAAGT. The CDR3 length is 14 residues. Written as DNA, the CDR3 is TGTGCCAGCAGTACTGGGGGGTTTAATTCCGAGCAGTACTTC. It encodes CASSTGGFNSEQYF.

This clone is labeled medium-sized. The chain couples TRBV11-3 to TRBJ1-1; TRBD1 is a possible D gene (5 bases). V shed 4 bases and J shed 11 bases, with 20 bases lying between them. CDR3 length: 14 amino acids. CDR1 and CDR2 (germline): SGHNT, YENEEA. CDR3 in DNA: TGTGCCAGCAGCTCCCCTACCGGGACCCTGCGGGCTTTCTTT. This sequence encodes CASSSPTGTLRAFF.

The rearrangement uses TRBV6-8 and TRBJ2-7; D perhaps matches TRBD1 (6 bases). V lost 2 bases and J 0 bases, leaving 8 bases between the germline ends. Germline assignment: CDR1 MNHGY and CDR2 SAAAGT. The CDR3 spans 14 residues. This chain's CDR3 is CASSYGQSSYEQYF. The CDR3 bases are TGTGCCAGCAGTTACGGACAGAGCTCCTACGAGCAGTACTTC.

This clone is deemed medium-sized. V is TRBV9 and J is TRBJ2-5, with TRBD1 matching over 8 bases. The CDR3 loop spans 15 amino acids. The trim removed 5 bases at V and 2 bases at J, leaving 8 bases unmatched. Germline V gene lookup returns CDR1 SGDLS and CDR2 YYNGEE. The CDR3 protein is CASRKDRGLQETQYF. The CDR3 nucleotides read TGTGCCAGCAGGAAAGACAGGGGACTTCAAGAGACCCAGTACTTC.

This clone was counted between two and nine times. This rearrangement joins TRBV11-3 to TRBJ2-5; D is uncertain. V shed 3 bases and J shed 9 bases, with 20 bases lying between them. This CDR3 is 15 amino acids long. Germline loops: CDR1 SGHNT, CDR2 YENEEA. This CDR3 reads CASSLSDRYQDAQYF. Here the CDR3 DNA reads TGTGCCAGCAGCTTGAGTGACCGATATCAAGACGCCCAGTACTTC.

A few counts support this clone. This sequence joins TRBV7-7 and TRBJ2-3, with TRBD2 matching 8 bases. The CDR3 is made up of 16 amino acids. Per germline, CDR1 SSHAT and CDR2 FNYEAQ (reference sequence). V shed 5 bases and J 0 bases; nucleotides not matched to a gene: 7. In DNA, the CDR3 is TGTGCCAGCAGCCTTGCCGGGACTAGAAGCACAGATACGCAGTATTTT. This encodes CASSLAGTRSTDTQYF.